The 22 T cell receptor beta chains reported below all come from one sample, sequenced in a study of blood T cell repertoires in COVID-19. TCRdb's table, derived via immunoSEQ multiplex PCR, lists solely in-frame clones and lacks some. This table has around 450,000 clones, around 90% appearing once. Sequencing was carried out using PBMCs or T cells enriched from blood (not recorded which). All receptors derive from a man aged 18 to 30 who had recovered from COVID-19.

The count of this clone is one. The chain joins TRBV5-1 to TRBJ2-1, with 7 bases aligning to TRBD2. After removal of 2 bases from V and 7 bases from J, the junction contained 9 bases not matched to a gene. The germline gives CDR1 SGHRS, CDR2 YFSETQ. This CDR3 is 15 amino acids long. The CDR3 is CASSFNQAGLNEQFF. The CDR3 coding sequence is TGCGCCAGCAGCTTCAACCAAGCGGGATTGAATGAGCAGTTCTTC. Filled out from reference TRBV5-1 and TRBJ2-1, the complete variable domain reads KAGVTQTPRYLIKTRGQQVTLSCSPISGHRSVSWYQQTPGQGLQFLFEYFSETQRNKGNFPGRFSGRQFSNSRSEMNVSTLELGDSALYLCASSFNQAGLNEQFFGPGTRLTVL.

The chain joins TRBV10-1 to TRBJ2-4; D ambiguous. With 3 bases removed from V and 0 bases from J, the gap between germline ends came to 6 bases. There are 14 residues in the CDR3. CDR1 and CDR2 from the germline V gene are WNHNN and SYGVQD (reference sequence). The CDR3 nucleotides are TGCGCCAGCAGTGATAGCCTAGCCAAAAACATTCAGTACTTC. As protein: CASSDSLAKNIQYF.

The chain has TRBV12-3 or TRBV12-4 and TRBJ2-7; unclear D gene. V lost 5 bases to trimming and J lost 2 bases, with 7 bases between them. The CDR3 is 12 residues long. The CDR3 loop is CASSISPYEQYF. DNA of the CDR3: TGTGCCAGCAGTATTAGCCCCTACGAGCAGTACTTC.

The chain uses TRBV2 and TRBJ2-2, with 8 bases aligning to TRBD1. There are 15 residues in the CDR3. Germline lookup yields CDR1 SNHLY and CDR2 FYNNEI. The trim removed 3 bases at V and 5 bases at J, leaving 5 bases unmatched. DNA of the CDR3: TGTGCCAGCAGTGACAGGGGGCTTGGAACCGGGGAGCTGTTTTTT. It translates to CASSDRGLGTGELFF.

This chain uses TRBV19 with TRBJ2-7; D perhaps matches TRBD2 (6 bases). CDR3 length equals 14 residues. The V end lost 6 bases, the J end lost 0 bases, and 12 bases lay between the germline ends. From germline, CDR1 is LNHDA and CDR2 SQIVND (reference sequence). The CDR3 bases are TGTGCCAGTAGACCGGGACTCAGCTCCTACGAGCAGTACTTC. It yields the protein CASRPGLSSYEQYF.

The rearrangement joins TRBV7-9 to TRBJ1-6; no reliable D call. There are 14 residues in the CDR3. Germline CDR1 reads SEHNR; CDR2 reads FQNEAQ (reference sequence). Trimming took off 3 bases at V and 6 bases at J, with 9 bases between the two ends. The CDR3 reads CASSFGLGNSPLHF. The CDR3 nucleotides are TGTGCCAGCAGCTTTGGACTCGGTAATTCACCCCTCCACTTT.

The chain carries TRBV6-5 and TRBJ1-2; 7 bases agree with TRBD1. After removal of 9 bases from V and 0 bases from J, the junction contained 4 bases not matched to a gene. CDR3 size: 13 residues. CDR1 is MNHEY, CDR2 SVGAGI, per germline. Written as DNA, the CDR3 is TGTGCCAGTGGGACAGCAGCTAACTATGGCTACACCTTC. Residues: CASGTAANYGYTF.

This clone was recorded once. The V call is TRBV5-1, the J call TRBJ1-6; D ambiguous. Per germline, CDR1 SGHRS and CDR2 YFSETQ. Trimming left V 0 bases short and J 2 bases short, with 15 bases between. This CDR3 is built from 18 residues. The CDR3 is CASSLGQLTPTYNSPLHF. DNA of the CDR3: TGCGCCAGCAGCTTGGGTCAATTGACACCTACCTATAATTCACCCCTCCACTTT.

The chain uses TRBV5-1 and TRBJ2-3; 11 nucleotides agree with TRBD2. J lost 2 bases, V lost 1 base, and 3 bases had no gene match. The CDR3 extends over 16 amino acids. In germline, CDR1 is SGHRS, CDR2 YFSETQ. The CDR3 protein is CASSLRLAGITDTQYF. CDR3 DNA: TGCGCCAGCAGCTTGAGACTAGCGGGAATCACAGATACGCAGTATTTT.

For the CDR3, the DNA is TGTGCCAGCAGCTGGCTCCCCAGCGGGAACACTGAAGCTTTCTTT. It yields the protein CASSWLPSGNTEAFF. V gene TRBV5-5 combines with J gene TRBJ1-1; D uncertain. The CDR3 covers 15 residues. V lost 3 bases, J lost 1 base, and 13 bases lay in between. Germline assignment: CDR1 SGHKS and CDR2 YYEKEE (reference sequence).

CDR3 amino acids: CAWTNGAGAPGANVLTF. CDR3 coding DNA: TGTGCCTGGACTAATGGAGCGGGAGCCCCTGGGGCCAACGTCCTGACTTTC. This rearrangement joins TRBV30 to TRBJ2-6; 8 bases map to TRBD2. Germline CDR1 GTSNPN, CDR2 SVGIG (reference sequence). CDR3 size: 17 residues. After removal of 4 bases from V and 2 bases from J, the junction contained 10 bases not matched to a gene.

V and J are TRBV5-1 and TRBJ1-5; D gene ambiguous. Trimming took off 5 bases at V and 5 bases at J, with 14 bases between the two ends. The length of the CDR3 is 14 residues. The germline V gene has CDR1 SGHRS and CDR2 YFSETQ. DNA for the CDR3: TGCGCCAGCAGTTTTTCCGGGTCGGATCAGCCCCAGCATTTT. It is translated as CASSFSGSDQPQHF. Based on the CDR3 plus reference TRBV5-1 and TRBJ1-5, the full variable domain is KAGVTQTPRYLIKTRGQQVTLSCSPISGHRSVSWYQQTPGQGLQFLFEYFSETQRNKGNFPGRFSGRQFSNSRSEMNVSTLELGDSALYLCASSFSGSDQPQHFGDGTRLSIL.

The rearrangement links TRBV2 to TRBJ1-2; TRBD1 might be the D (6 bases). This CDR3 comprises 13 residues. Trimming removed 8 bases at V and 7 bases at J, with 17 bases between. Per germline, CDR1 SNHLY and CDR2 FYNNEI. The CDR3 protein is CASYTALGGGYTF. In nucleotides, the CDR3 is TGTGCCAGCTATACAGCTCTAGGGGGTGGCTACACCTTC.

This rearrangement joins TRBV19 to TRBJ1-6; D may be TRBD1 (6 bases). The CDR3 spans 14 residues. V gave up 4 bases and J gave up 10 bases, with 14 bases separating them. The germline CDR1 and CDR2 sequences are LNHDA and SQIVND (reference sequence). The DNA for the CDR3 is TGTGCCAGTAGTAATAGGGAGGGGGGCTCACCCCTCCACTTT. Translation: CASSNREGGSPLHF.

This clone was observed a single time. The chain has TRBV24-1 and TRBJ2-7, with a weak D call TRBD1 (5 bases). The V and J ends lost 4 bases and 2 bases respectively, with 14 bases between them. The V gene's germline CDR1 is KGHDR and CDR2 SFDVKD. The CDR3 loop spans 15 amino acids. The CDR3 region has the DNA TGTGCCACCAGTGACCTGACAGCCTTTCCCTACGAGCAGTACTTC. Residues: CATSDLTAFPYEQYF.

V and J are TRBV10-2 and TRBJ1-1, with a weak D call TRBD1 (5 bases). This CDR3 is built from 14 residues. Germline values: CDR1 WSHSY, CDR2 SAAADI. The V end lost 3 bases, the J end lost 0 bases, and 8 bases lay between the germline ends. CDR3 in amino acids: CASSEWGMNTEAFF. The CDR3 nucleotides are TGCGCCAGCAGTGAATGGGGCATGAACACTGAAGCTTTCTTT.

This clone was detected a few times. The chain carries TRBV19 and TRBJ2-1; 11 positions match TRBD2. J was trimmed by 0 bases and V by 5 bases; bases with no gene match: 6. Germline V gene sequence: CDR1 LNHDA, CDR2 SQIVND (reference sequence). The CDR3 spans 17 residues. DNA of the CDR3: TGTGCCAGTAGTGTACTAGCGGGAGCTAGCTCCTACAATGAGCAGTTCTTC. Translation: CASSVLAGASSYNEQFF.

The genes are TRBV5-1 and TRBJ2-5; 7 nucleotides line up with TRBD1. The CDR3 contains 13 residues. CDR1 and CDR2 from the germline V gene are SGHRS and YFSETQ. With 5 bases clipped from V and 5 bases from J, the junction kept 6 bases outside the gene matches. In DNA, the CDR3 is TGCGCCAGCAGGTCGACAGGGAGCGAGACCCAGTACTTC. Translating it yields CASRSTGSETQYF.

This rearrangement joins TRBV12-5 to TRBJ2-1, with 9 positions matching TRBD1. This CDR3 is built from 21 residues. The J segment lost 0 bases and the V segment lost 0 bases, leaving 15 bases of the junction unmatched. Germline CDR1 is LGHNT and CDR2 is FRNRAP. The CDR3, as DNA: TGTGCTAGTGGTTTGGTACCGTTACACGACAGGGGGGGACACTCCTACAATGAGCAGTTCTTC. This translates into CASGLVPLHDRGGHSYNEQFF.

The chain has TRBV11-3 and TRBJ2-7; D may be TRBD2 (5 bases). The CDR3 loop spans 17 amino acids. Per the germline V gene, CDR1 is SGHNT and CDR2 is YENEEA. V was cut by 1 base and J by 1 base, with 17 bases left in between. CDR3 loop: CASSLVFGEGHSYEQYF. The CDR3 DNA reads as TGTGCCAGCAGCTTAGTTTTCGGAGAGGGCCATTCCTACGAGCAGTACTTC.

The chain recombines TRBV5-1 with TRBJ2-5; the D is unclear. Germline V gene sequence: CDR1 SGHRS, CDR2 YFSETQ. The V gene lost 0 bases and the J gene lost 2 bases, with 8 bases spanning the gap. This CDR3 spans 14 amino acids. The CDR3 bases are TGCGCCAGCAGCTTGGGTTCCGTTCAAGAGACCCAGTACTTC. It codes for CASSLGSVQETQYF.

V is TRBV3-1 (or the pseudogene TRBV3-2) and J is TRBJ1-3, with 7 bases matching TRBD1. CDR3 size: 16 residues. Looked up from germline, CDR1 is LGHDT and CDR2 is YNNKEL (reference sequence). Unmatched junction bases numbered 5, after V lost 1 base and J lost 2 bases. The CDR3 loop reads CASSQATGAAGNTIYF. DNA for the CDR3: TGTGCCAGCAGCCAAGCTACAGGGGCTGCTGGAAACACCATATATTTT.